A single sample is the source of the 16 T cell receptor beta chains below, sequenced in a study of shared clonotypes between healthy human individuals. Naive CD8 cells lacked CD45RO, underwent positive selection for CCR7 and left out terminally differentiated effector memory CD45RA+ cells. Here immunoSEQ multiplex PCR was the method, and the copy in TCRdb shows in-frame clones only, minus some. Among about 2.1 million clones listed, just over 90% were seen once. The sample taken for sequencing was naive CD8+ T cells from PBMCs. These TCRs come from a man aged 18 to 30 in good health. Some clones in this sample may be carry-over from other donors' samples.

This chain uses TRBV7-8 with TRBJ2-2, with 7 bases that match TRBD2. J was trimmed by 3 bases and V by 1 base; bases with no gene match: 8. Germline CDR1 and CDR2: SGHVS and FQNEAQ. This CDR3 spans 17 amino acids. CDR3 DNA sequence: TGTGCCAGCAGCTTAGTTGGGTCGCGGGAGTACACCGGGGAGCTGTTTTTT. Its translation: CASSLVGSREYTGELFF.

The genes are TRBV27 and TRBJ2-7, with 7 bases matching TRBD1. The CDR3 runs to 14 residues. Trimming cost V 3 bases and J 4 bases; bases outside gene matches: 6. CDR1 and CDR2 (germline): MNHEY, SMNVEV (reference sequence). CDR3 sequence (DNA): TGTGCCAGCAGTTTCGGGACAGCACAATACGAGCAGTACTTC. It is translated as CASSFGTAQYEQYF.

This clone is a singleton in its sample. The gene calls are TRBV13 and TRBJ2-2; D is undetermined. CDR1 PRHDT and CDR2 FYEKMQ come from the germline V gene (reference sequence). The ends were cut back, 3 bases at V and 6 bases at J, with 14 bases in the middle. This CDR3 is built from 15 residues. CDR3 coding DNA: TGTGCCAGCAGCTTCCTAGGGATTGGCCCCGGGGAGCTGTTTTTT. It encodes CASSFLGIGPGELFF.

V usage is TRBV9 and J usage is TRBJ2-7; 11 positions match TRBD2. The CDR3 contains 16 residues. Germline CDR1 is SGDLS and CDR2 is YYNGEE. V trimming: 2 bases; J trimming: 7 bases; junction bases outside the gene matches: 11. The CDR3 protein is CASSVAASGRLGEQYF. The CDR3, as DNA: TGTGCCAGCAGCGTCGCCGCTAGCGGGAGGTTAGGGGAGCAGTACTTC.

The CDR3 spells CASSVDGGPPRYSGNTIYF. CDR3 coding DNA: TGTGCCAGCAGCGTAGACGGAGGGCCACCCCGATACTCTGGAAACACCATATATTTT. J is TRBJ1-3 and V is TRBV9; D gene unclear. Trimming took 0 bases from V and 0 from J, leaving 19 bases between them. CDR3 length: 19 amino acids. Germline CDR1 reads SGDLS; CDR2 reads YYNGEE.

The gene calls are TRBV5-4 and TRBJ2-5, with 9 bases fitting TRBD1. CDR3 length: 13 residues. The V gene end was trimmed by 3 bases and the J gene end by 5 bases; junction bases not matched to a gene: 2. The germline V gene has CDR1 SGHNT and CDR2 YYREEE (reference sequence). CDR3 residues: CASSWDRVETQYF. In DNA, the CDR3 is TGTGCCAGCAGCTGGGACAGGGTTGAGACCCAGTACTTC.

The rearrangement uses TRBV19 and TRBJ2-7; D perhaps matches TRBD2 (7 bases). Looked up from germline, CDR1 is LNHDA and CDR2 is SQIVND (reference sequence). The V and J ends lost 5 bases and 3 bases respectively, with 14 bases between them. This CDR3 is 14 amino acids long. CDR3 bases: TGTGCCAGTAGTTTCGGCGGGGGCTACTACGAGCAGTACTTC. Translation gives CASSFGGGYYEQYF.

This clone has a handful of counts. The rearrangement joins TRBV7-9 to TRBJ1-1; D unclear. Trimming shortened V by 3 bases and J by 2 bases, and 13 bases separated the two germline ends. This CDR3 region has 15 residues. Germline V CDR1 and CDR2: SEHNR, FQNEAQ (reference sequence). CDR3 in DNA: TGTGCCAGCAGCTTGGCGGGGATAGTTAACACTGAAGCTTTCTTT. This sequence encodes CASSLAGIVNTEAFF.

This sequence joins TRBV4-1 and TRBJ2-3, with D unresolved. CDR1 MGHRA and CDR2 YSYEKL come from the germline V gene. The CDR3 contains 13 residues. V lost 0 bases to trimming and J lost 6 bases, with 7 bases between them. In DNA form, the CDR3 reads TGCGCCAGCAGCCAAGACCGGATGGATACGCAGTATTTT. It translates to CASSQDRMDTQYF.

This chain links TRBV7-9 with TRBJ2-1; 11 nucleotides align to TRBD2. Germline V CDR1 and CDR2: SEHNR, FQNEAQ (reference sequence). CDR3 length equals 14 residues. V shed 5 bases and J 10 bases; nucleotides not matched to a gene: 7. Here the CDR3 DNA reads TGTGCCAGCAGCGAAAAGGGACTAGCGGTCGAGCAGTTCTTC. This sequence encodes CASSEKGLAVEQFF. Based on the CDR3 plus reference TRBV7-9 and TRBJ2-1, the full variable domain is DTGVSQNPRHKITKRGQNVTFRCDPISEHNRLYWYRQTLGQGPEFLTYFQNEAQLEKSRLLSDRFSAERPKGSFSTLEIQRTEQGDSAMYLCASSEKGLAVEQFFGPGTRLTVL.

The chain employs TRBV29-1 and TRBJ2-7; 8 nucleotides agree with TRBD2. The V gene end was trimmed by 6 bases and the J gene end by 3 bases; junction bases not matched to a gene: 10. Germline V CDR1 and CDR2: SQVTM, ANQGSEA. The CDR3 has 14 residues. The CDR3 protein is CSVGGEYSLYEQYF. The DNA of the CDR3 is TGCAGCGTCGGGGGGGAGTATTCCCTCTACGAGCAGTACTTC.

The rearrangement joins TRBV14 to TRBJ1-1; possible D gene TRBD1, 6 bases. Per the germline V gene, CDR1 is SGHDN and CDR2 is FVKESK. The CDR3 sequence is 18 residues long. V was clipped by 2 bases and J by 6 bases, with 25 bases between them. The CDR3 reads CASSQTYGQSFLFAEAFF. The CDR3 nucleotides are TGTGCCAGCAGCCAAACGTACGGACAGAGCTTCCTGTTCGCTGAAGCTTTCTTT.

The genes are TRBV5-6 and TRBJ2-7; unclear D gene. Looked up from germline, CDR1 is SGHDT and CDR2 is YYEEEE. V lost 2 bases, J lost 6 bases, and 9 bases lay in between. The CDR3 runs 12 residues. CDR3 nucleotides: TGTGCCAGCAGCTTTTTGTTAGGCGAGCAGTACTTC. Encoded protein: CASSFLLGEQYF.

This rearrangement joins TRBV27 to TRBJ2-7, with TRBD1 matching 11 bases. V was pared by 3 bases and J by 5 bases, with 12 bases of the junction left unmatched. Germline V lookup: CDR1 MNHEY, CDR2 SMNVEV (reference sequence). This CDR3 spans 17 amino acids. In DNA, the CDR3 is TGTGCCAGCAGTTTTTTGCGGACAGGGGGCGCCGACCACGAGCAGTACTTC. Its translation is CASSFLRTGGADHEQYF.

V and J are TRBV7-8 and TRBJ2-5; 7 bases map to TRBD1. V lost 5 bases, J lost 1 base, and 4 bases stayed unmatched. This CDR3 region has 14 residues. Germline V gene lookup returns CDR1 SGHVS and CDR2 FQNEAQ. The DNA of the CDR3 is TGTGCCAGCAGCACCCGGGACAGCCAAGAGACCCAGTACTTC. This translates into CASSTRDSQETQYF.

Remarks on this clone: One end of the junction fails to match germline, which may point to a read error. This specimen includes other DNA sequences encoding the same CDR3. The chain links TRBV5-4 to TRBJ2-1; D unresolved. Germline V CDR1 and CDR2: SGHNT, YYREEE (reference sequence). CDR3 length: 13 residues. The CDR3 region has the DNA TGTGCCAGCAGCTTATCGCTGTACAATGAGCAATTCTTC. Its protein is CASSLSLYNEQFF.